The 12 T cell receptor beta chains in this list originate from one sample, sequenced in a study of T cells in Graves' hyperthyroidism and ophthalmopathy. The CDR3 regions of TCR beta were amplified from RNA transcripts. The primer set for the first-round RT-PCR of the TCR CDR3 was HTBI. Using its own MiXCR run on the multiplex PCR reads, TCRdb lists one record per CDR3 protein. Among about 52,000 distinct CDR3 sequences listed, roughly 50% were seen once. Sequenced sample: blood. These receptors originate from a woman aged 50 to 60 with Graves' ophthalmopathy.

This clonotype was found many times. The chain carries TRBV7-2 and TRBJ2-5; TRBD1 is a possible D gene (6 bases). Germline-derived CDR1 and CDR2 are SGHTA and FQGNSA. This CDR3 contains 16 residues. The V gene lost 5 bases and the J gene lost 1 base, with 17 bases spanning the gap. Here the CDR3 reads CASSPGPGDIQETQYF. DNA for the CDR3: TGTGCCAGCAGCCCAGGACCAGGGGATATCCAAGAGACCCAGTACTTC. Together with reference TRBV7-2 and TRBJ2-5, the CDR3 gives the full variable domain: GAGVSQSPSNKVTEKGKDVELRCDPISGHTALYWYRQSLGQGLEFLIYFQGNSAPDKSGLPSDRFSAERTGGSVSTLTIQRTQQEDSAVYLCASSPGPGDIQETQYFGPGTRLLVL.

This clonotype is categorized as medium-sized. The V call is TRBV15, the J call TRBJ2-5; TRBD2 agrees at 10 bases. Germline V gene data show CDR1 as LNHNV and CDR2 as YYDKDF (reference sequence). Unmatched junction bases numbered 7, after V lost 4 bases and J lost 5 bases. The CDR3 loop spans 15 amino acids. The CDR3 is CATSTGTSVRETQYF. The CDR3, as DNA: TGTGCCACCAGCACCGGGACTAGCGTCAGGGAGACCCAGTACTTC.

In the case of this clonotype: An end of the junction differs from the germline gene, which may be a read error. The rearrangement joins TRBV7-2 to TRBJ1-5; 9 nucleotides agree with TRBD1. CDR3 length: 16 residues. Per the germline V gene, CDR1 is SGHTA and CDR2 is FQGNSA. The CDR3 DNA reads TGCGCCAGCAGCCAGACTCTGGGGACAGGGTTTCAGCCCCAGCATTTT. Its protein is CASSQTLGTGFQPQHF.

This clonotype was counted only a few times. A much more abundant neighbour one base away suggests this may be a read error. This chain joins TRBV9 and TRBJ1-4; a possible D gene is TRBD1 (5 bases). CDR3 size: 16 residues. V was trimmed by 0 bases and J by 7 bases, leaving 16 bases between them. From germline, CDR1 is SGDLS and CDR2 YYNGEE. This CDR3 reads CASSVAGLGGGEKLFF. In DNA, the CDR3 is TGTGCCAGCAGCGTAGCAGGACTGGGGGGAGGTGAAAAACTGTTTTTT.

This clonotype was counted many times. The CDR3 loop is CASSSKFSGGPDTQYF. Written as DNA, the CDR3 is TGTGCCAGCAGCTCCAAATTTTCAGGGGGCCCAGATACGCAGTATTTT. J is TRBJ2-3 and V is TRBV5-8, with 8 positions matching TRBD1. The CDR3 is 16 residues long. The germline V gene encodes CDR1 SGHTS and CDR2 YDEGEE. V lost 3 bases and J lost 4; bases outside the gene matches: 10.

The rearrangement joins TRBV5-4 to TRBJ2-5, with unresolved D. This CDR3 contains 12 residues. Trimming shortened V by 0 bases and J by 9 bases, and 9 bases separated the two germline ends. CDR1 and CDR2 (germline): SGHNT, YYREEE (reference sequence). This CDR3 is CASSLEARAQYF. DNA of the CDR3: TGTGCCAGCAGCTTGGAGGCCAGAGCCCAGTACTTC.

A note on this clonotype: This could be a read error, since a much larger clone is one nucleotide away. Given the absence of the conserved phenylalanine or tryptophan at the CDR3 end, a read error is likely. CDR3 loop: CSVQRGGSEQFL. The DNA for the CDR3 is TGCAGTGTCCAGCGGGGGGGTAGTGAGCAGTTCCTC. V gene TRBV20-1 combines with J gene TRBJ2-1, with TRBD2 matching over 10 bases. V lost 7 bases, J lost 9 bases, and 6 bases stayed unmatched. The CDR3 runs 12 residues. Germline CDR1 is DFQATT and CDR2 is SNEGSKA (reference sequence).

This clonotype was seen many times. The chain recombines TRBV10-3 with TRBJ2-5, with 8 bases lining up with TRBD2. The CDR3 is made up of 14 amino acids. Germline-derived CDR1 and CDR2 are ENHRY and SYGVKD. V trimming: 8 bases; J trimming: 2 bases; junction bases outside the gene matches: 7. The chain's CDR3 is CAIHPGGDQETQYF. CDR3 DNA: TGTGCCATCCACCCGGGGGGGGATCAAGAGACCCAGTACTTC.

The chain carries TRBV6-1 and TRBJ2-1; 8 bases fit TRBD2. After removal of 2 bases from V and 12 bases from J, the junction contained 9 bases not matched to a gene. In germline, CDR1 is MNHNS, CDR2 SASEGT. The CDR3 extends over 14 amino acids. CDR3 loop: CASSEQWTSRVQFF. DNA for the CDR3: TGTGCCAGCAGTGAACAATGGACTAGCCGCGTGCAGTTCTTC.

This clonotype has ten or more counts. The chain uses TRBV5-1 and TRBJ1-5, with no clear D. Trimming took off 3 bases at V and 1 base at J, with 8 bases between the two ends. CDR3 size: 14 residues. Per germline, CDR1 SGHRS and CDR2 YFSETQ. CDR3 region: CASSSGGSNQPQHF. DNA for the CDR3: TGCGCCAGCAGCTCGGGTGGGAGCAATCAGCCCCAGCATTTT.

V and J are TRBV29-1 and TRBJ2-3, with 10 nucleotides matching TRBD2. Looked up from germline, CDR1 is SQVTM and CDR2 is ANQGSEA. There are 13 residues in the CDR3. V lost 6 bases, J lost 5 bases, and 5 bases stayed unmatched. The CDR3 here is CSVRASGRDTQYF. In DNA, the CDR3 is TGCAGCGTCCGGGCTAGCGGGAGAGATACGCAGTATTTT.

This clonotype was counted at least ten times. The chain carries TRBV7-2 and TRBJ2-5; 7 positions agree with TRBD1. From germline, CDR1 is SGHTA and CDR2 FQGNSA. V lost 1 base and J lost 3; bases outside the gene matches: 2. The CDR3 length is 14 residues. The CDR3, as DNA: TGTGCCAGCAGCTTAGGGGGGACAGAAGAGACCCAGTACTTC. It encodes CASSLGGTEETQYF.